These 27 T cell receptor beta chains originate from one sample sequenced in a study of memory CD4+ T cells and cytomegalovirus serostatus. Data came from immunoSEQ multiplex PCR; TCRdb stores just in-frame clones and leaves some out. The repertoire holds under 65,000 clones, with roughly 78% as singletons. The sort gate was single viable CD3+CD4+CD8-CD45RO+ cells for memory CD4+ T cells. The sequencing input was memory CD4+ T cells from blood. The receptors derive from an adult in good health and CMV-seronegative.

This clone was detected only once. The CDR3 DNA sequence: TGTGCCAGCAGCTGGCGGGACAGGGGGCAAAGCACAGATACGCAGTATTTT. Protein product: CASSWRDRGQSTDTQYF. V gene TRBV5-5 combines with J gene TRBJ2-3; 12 bases match TRBD1. Trimming at V came to 3 bases and at J to 0 bases, leaving 5 bases not matched to a gene. From germline, CDR1 is SGHKS and CDR2 YYEKEE (reference sequence). The CDR3 has 17 amino acids.

This clone occurred a few times. The rearrangement uses TRBV5-6 and TRBJ2-1; TRBD1 might be the D (5 bases). The germline V gene has CDR1 SGHDT and CDR2 YYEEEE. V gave up 1 base and J gave up 3 bases, with 8 bases separating them. There are 14 residues in the CDR3. The CDR3 DNA is TGTGCCAGCAGCTTGCCAGGGCTCTACAATGAGCAGTTCTTC. Encoded protein: CASSLPGLYNEQFF.

V and J are TRBV28 and TRBJ1-5; TRBD1 is a possible D gene (6 bases). CDR1 is MDHEN, CDR2 SYDVKM, per germline. The CDR3 totals 15 residues. V was cut by 7 bases and J by 2 bases, with 15 bases left in between. CDR3 in amino acids: CASKRGDGGNQPQHF. As DNA, the CDR3 is TGTGCCAGCAAAAGGGGGGACGGTGGCAATCAGCCCCAGCATTTT.

This clone has just a few counts. The rearrangement joins TRBV7-9 to TRBJ2-1, with TRBD2 matching 9 bases. CDR1 and CDR2 from the germline V gene are SEHNR and FQNEAQ (reference sequence). J gave up 0 bases and V 5 bases, and 14 bases lay outside the gene matches. This CDR3 is 19 amino acids long. The DNA for the CDR3 is TGTGCCAGCAGCCCTCAGGTCAAGAGTAGCGGGGGCTCCTACAATGAGCAGTTCTTC. This sequence encodes CASSPQVKSSGGSYNEQFF.

This clone showed up just a few times. The gene calls are TRBV19 and TRBJ1-1, with 9 bases matching TRBD1. This CDR3 has 14 amino acids. Trimming cost V 7 bases and J 3 bases; bases outside gene matches: 6. Germline loops: CDR1 LNHDA, CDR2 SQIVND (reference sequence). DNA of the CDR3: TGTGCCAGTATGCGACAGGGGGTGTACACTGAAGCTTTCTTT. Protein: CASMRQGVYTEAFF.

This clone is a singleton in its sample. The chain recombines TRBV30 with TRBJ1-3, with D unclear. V lost 5 bases, J lost 3 bases, and 5 bases lay in between. CDR3 length equals 11 residues. Germline V gene sequence: CDR1 GTSNPN, CDR2 SVGIG (reference sequence). The CDR3 DNA follows: TGTGCCTGGGGAATTGGAAACACCATATATTTT. Translation: CAWGIGNTIYF. The whole variable domain, filled in from reference TRBV30 and TRBJ1-3, reads SQTIHQWPATLVQPVGSPLSLECTVEGTSNPNLYWYRQAAGRGLQLLFYSVGIGQISSEVPQNLSASRPQDRQFILSSKKLLLSDSGFYLCAWGIGNTIYFGEGSWLTVV.

As regards this clone: The germline gene is not matched at one end of the junction; a read error may be the cause. The rearrangement uses TRBV6-1 and TRBJ1-2, with D perhaps TRBD1 (6 bases). In germline, CDR1 is MNHNS, CDR2 SASEGT. The CDR3 sequence is 11 residues long. The CDR3 coding sequence is TGTGCCAGCACCCTTAGGGGGACAACATGCTTC. It translates to CASTLRGTTCF.

The chain links TRBV5-1 to TRBJ2-3, with 9 nucleotides matching TRBD1. With V trimmed by 3 bases and J by 2 bases, 4 bases remained unmatched. Per germline, CDR1 SGHRS and CDR2 YFSETQ. The CDR3 consists of 15 residues. CDR3 nucleotides: TGCGCCAGCAGCTACCGGGACAGGGACACAGATACGCAGTATTTT. Translation: CASSYRDRDTDTQYF.

This clone was seen a handful of times. This chain links TRBV2 with TRBJ2-1, with a possible D match to TRBD2 (5 bases). CDR1 and CDR2 from the germline V gene are SNHLY and FYNNEI. There are 14 residues in the CDR3. Trimming removed 4 bases at V and 7 bases at J, with 14 bases between. The CDR3 DNA reads as TGTGCCAGCAGTGGCGTGAGGGCCACGAATGAGCAGTTCTTC. It yields the protein CASSGVRATNEQFF.

V and J are TRBV11-2 and TRBJ2-1, with 10 bases identical to TRBD2. The germline V gene has CDR1 SGHAT and CDR2 FQNNGV. CDR3 length: 15 residues. V lost 5 bases, J lost 6 bases, and 7 bases stayed unmatched. CDR3 nucleotide sequence: TGTGCCAGCAGCATTACTAGCGGGACCTTCAATGAGCAGTTCTTC. This encodes CASSITSGTFNEQFF.

DNA for the CDR3: TGCGCCAGCAGCTCGGGGCTACAGGGAAACGAGCAGTACTTC. Translated: CASSSGLQGNEQYF. The V gene is TRBV5-1, the J gene TRBJ2-7; weak D call: TRBD1 (6 bases). Trimming removed 3 bases at V and 5 bases at J, with 15 bases between. Germline V gene lookup returns CDR1 SGHRS and CDR2 YFSETQ. The CDR3 has 14 amino acids.

The rearrangement uses TRBV5-1 and TRBJ1-4, with D uncertain. V lost 5 bases and J 8 bases, leaving 13 bases between the germline ends. This CDR3 region has 13 residues. Per the germline V gene, CDR1 is SGHRS and CDR2 is YFSETQ. The CDR3 reads CASREGRGEKLFF. CDR3 coding DNA: TGCGCCAGCAGAGAGGGTCGAGGAGAAAAACTGTTTTTT. Full variable domain (outside the CDR3, taken from reference TRBV5-1 and TRBJ1-4): KAGVTQTPRYLIKTRGQQVTLSCSPISGHRSVSWYQQTPGQGLQFLFEYFSETQRNKGNFPGRFSGRQFSNSRSEMNVSTLELGDSALYLCASREGRGEKLFFGSGTQLSVL.

The rearrangement joins TRBV18 to TRBJ2-1, with no clear D. Germline lookup yields CDR1 KGHSH and CDR2 LQKENI. The CDR3 spans 13 residues. V was trimmed by 5 bases and J by 7 bases, leaving 12 bases between them. In DNA form, the CDR3 reads TGTGCCAGCTCATCTTCGACTGGGAATGAGCAGTTCTTC. Its protein is CASSSSTGNEQFF.

This clone showed up just a few times. V gene TRBV7-9 combines with J gene TRBJ2-6; D unresolved. This CDR3 has 15 residues. V lost 5 bases to trimming and J lost 0 bases, with 8 bases between them. Looked up from germline, CDR1 is SEHNR and CDR2 is FQNEAQ (reference sequence). CDR3 in amino acids: CASSVGVSGANVLTF. CDR3 DNA sequence: TGTGCCAGCAGCGTCGGAGTCTCTGGGGCCAACGTCCTGACTTTC.

The chain employs TRBV13 and TRBJ1-1; 10 bases line up with TRBD1. The CDR3 contains 19 residues. The V segment lost 5 bases and the J segment 0 bases; nucleotides outside the gene matches: 15. Germline CDR1 reads PRHDT; CDR2 reads FYEKMQ (reference sequence). The CDR3 DNA reads TGTGCCAGCAGCGAGTCCCGGGACAGGGGCCGCCTCATGAACACTGAAGCTTTCTTT. Amino acids: CASSESRDRGRLMNTEAFF.

The genes are TRBV5-8 and TRBJ2-5; 10 nucleotides agree with TRBD2. CDR1 is SGHTS, CDR2 YDEGEE, per germline. The CDR3 covers 15 residues. The ends lost 2 bases at V and 5 bases at J; junction bases unmatched: 6. The CDR3 DNA sequence: TGTGCCAGCAGCTTCAGACTAGCGGGCGGCGAGACCCAGTACTTC. This gives the protein CASSFRLAGGETQYF.

V and J are TRBV5-4 and TRBJ2-1, with TRBD2 identical over 12 bases. The length of the CDR3 is 18 residues. In germline, CDR1 is SGHNT, CDR2 YYREEE (reference sequence). V gave up 0 bases and J gave up 7 bases; unmatched junction bases: 11. In DNA form, the CDR3 reads TGTGCCAGCAGCTTGGCCCCTAGCGGGAGGGTAGGGGCAAATGAGCAGTTCTTC. Amino acids: CASSLAPSGRVGANEQFF. Looking up the rest from reference TRBV5-4 and TRBJ2-1 gives the full variable domain: ETGVTQSPTHLIKTRGQQVTLRCSSQSGHNTVSWYQQALGQGPQFIFQYYREEENGRGNFPPRFSGLQFPNYSSELNVNALELDDSALYLCASSLAPSGRVGANEQFFGPGTRLTVL.

The rearrangement uses TRBV2 and TRBJ2-5; 8 positions agree with TRBD1. Germline lookup yields CDR1 SNHLY and CDR2 FYNNEI. This CDR3 region has 13 residues. Trimming removed 2 bases from V and 5 bases from J; junction bases left unmatched: 1. CDR3 DNA: TGTGCCAGCAGTGAAAACAGGGGGGAGACCCAGTACTTC. It specifies CASSENRGETQYF.

The chain recombines TRBV12-5 with TRBJ2-1; TRBD2 matches 8 bases. Trimming removed 0 bases from V and 2 bases from J; junction bases left unmatched: 3. The CDR3 covers 16 residues. The germline CDR1 and CDR2 sequences are LGHNT and FRNRAP. The CDR3 coding sequence is TGTGCTAGTGGTTTGGTGGCGGGACTAGCCTACAATGAGCAGTTCTTC. Amino acid sequence: CASGLVAGLAYNEQFF.

CDR3 residues: CASSNPGRLETQYF. In DNA, the CDR3 is TGTGCCAGCAGCAATCCCGGAAGGTTGGAGACCCAGTACTTC. The rearrangement links TRBV5-4 to TRBJ2-5; D gene unclear. V was clipped by 4 bases and J by 5 bases, with 15 bases between them. Germline V gene sequence: CDR1 SGHNT, CDR2 YYREEE (reference sequence). This CDR3 is built from 14 residues.

The chain is built from TRBV27 and TRBJ2-7; 11 nucleotides align to TRBD2. The CDR3 runs 13 residues. The J segment lost 5 bases and the V segment lost 6 bases, leaving 3 bases of the junction unmatched. CDR1 MNHEY and CDR2 SMNVEV come from the germline V gene (reference sequence). The CDR3 here is CASRLAGVNEQYF. CDR3 DNA: TGTGCCAGCAGACTAGCGGGAGTTAACGAGCAGTACTTC.

This clone was detected a few times. J is TRBJ2-2 and V is TRBV5-4; D is undetermined. Germline lookup yields CDR1 SGHNT and CDR2 YYREEE (reference sequence). V dropped 3 bases and J dropped 1 base, with 10 bases sitting between them. The CDR3 sequence is 15 residues long. The CDR3 nucleotides are TGTGCCAGCAGCTCGAAGCGAGAGAACACCGGGGAGCTGTTTTTT. Amino acid sequence: CASSSKRENTGELFF.

The chain is built from TRBV7-2 and TRBJ2-1; TRBD1 matches 9 bases. Germline V CDR1 and CDR2: SGHTA, FQGNSA. Unmatched junction bases numbered 8, after V lost 8 bases and J lost 6 bases. This CDR3 region has 14 residues. CDR3 DNA: TGTGCCAGCCGCGGGACAGGGCCATTCAATGAGCAGTTCTTC. This sequence encodes CASRGTGPFNEQFF.

The genes are TRBV2 and TRBJ2-2, with D tentatively TRBD2 (5 bases). CDR1 is SNHLY, CDR2 FYNNEI, per germline. The V gene lost 3 bases and the J gene lost 0 bases, with 17 bases spanning the gap. The length of the CDR3 is 18 residues. The CDR3 spells CASSESLAPFANTGELFF. DNA of the CDR3: TGTGCCAGCAGTGAGAGTCTAGCCCCATTCGCGAACACCGGGGAGCTGTTTTTT.

The chain employs TRBV23-1 and TRBJ1-2, with 10 positions matching TRBD1. TRBV23-1 is recorded as an ORF, its role being uncertain. The CDR3 is made up of 14 amino acids. The ends lost 1 base at V and 8 bases at J; junction bases unmatched: 4. CDR3 coding DNA: TGCGCCAGCAGTCAATGGGGACAGGGGAGGGGCTACACCTTC. Translated, it gives CASSQWGQGRGYTF.

For this clone: Other DNA sequences within the sample encode an identical CDR3. This chain links TRBV29-1 with TRBJ2-7; D call uncertain. The CDR3 is made up of 12 amino acids. Trimming took off 3 bases at V and 5 bases at J, with 11 bases between the two ends. Germline V CDR1 and CDR2: SQVTM, ANQGSEA. The CDR3 DNA sequence: TGCAGCGTTGAGGGTTTAGGGAACGAGCAGTACTTC. Amino acids: CSVEGLGNEQYF.

This sequence joins TRBV7-2 and TRBJ2-3, with D perhaps matching TRBD1 or TRBD2 (6 bases each). Germline CDR1 SGHTA, CDR2 FQGNSA. Trimming removed 5 bases from V and 0 bases from J, with 18 bases in between. CDR3 length equals 17 residues. The CDR3: CASSIGGTGTSTDTQYF. In nucleotides, the CDR3 is TGTGCCAGCAGCATAGGGGGGACGGGAACTAGCACAGATACGCAGTATTTT.